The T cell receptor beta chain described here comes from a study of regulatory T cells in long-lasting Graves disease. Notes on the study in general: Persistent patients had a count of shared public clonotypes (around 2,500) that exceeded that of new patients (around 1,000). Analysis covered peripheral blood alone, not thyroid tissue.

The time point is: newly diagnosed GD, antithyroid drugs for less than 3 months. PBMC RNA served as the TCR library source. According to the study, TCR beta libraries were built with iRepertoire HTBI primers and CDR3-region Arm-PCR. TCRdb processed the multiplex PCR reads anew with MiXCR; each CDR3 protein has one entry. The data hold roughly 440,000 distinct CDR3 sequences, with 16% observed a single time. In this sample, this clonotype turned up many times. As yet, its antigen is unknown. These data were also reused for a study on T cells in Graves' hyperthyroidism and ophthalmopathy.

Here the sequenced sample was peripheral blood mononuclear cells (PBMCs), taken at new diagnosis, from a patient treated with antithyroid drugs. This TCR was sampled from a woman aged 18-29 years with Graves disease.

The DNA for the CDR3 is TGCAGTGCCACACAGGGGATAGGAAACACCATATATTTT. Encoded protein: CSATQGIGNTIYF. The genes are TRBV20-1 and TRBJ1-3; 7 positions agree with TRBD1. Germline-derived CDR1 and CDR2 are DFQATT and SNEGSKA (reference sequence). The length of the CDR3 is 13 residues. Germline trimming cut 6 bases from V and 4 bases from J; bases unmatched to any gene: 6.